Below, 13 T cell receptor beta chains from the same sample are listed, as sequenced in a study of cytomegalovirus exposure and HLA in healthy donors. The PCR made use of 60 Vbeta and 13 Jbeta primers. Profiled with immunoSEQ multiplex PCR; TCRdb holds only in-frame clones, not every one. In the table there are some 100,000 clones, 75% to 85% of which are singletons. The sample was PBMCs. These receptors were taken from a woman aged 18-29 years in good health and CMV-seronegative.

The rearrangement uses TRBV7-6 and TRBJ2-5, with TRBD2 as a possible D gene (5 bases). Matching the DNA end better, TRBJ2-7 makes the J call doubtful. Germline values: CDR1 SGHVS, CDR2 FNYEAQ. The CDR3 loop spans 16 amino acids. DNA for the CDR3: TGTGCCAGCAGCCCCAAGGAGAGAGGACTCACCGGCGAGCAGTACTTC. It yields the protein CASSPKERGLTGEQYF.

This clone was seen just once. The rearrangement links TRBV6-4 to TRBJ2-7; 11 nucleotides agree with TRBD2. This CDR3 comprises 15 residues. CDR1 is MRHNA, CDR2 SNTAGT, per germline. V trimming: 4 bases; J trimming: 3 bases; junction bases outside the gene matches: 5. The CDR3 DNA follows: TGTGCCAGCAGTGCCGTAGCGGGGGGGAACTACGAGCAGTACTTC. It yields the protein CASSAVAGGNYEQYF.

V and J are TRBV6-6 and TRBJ2-5, with 8 bases matching TRBD1. The trim removed 1 base at V and 4 bases at J, leaving 2 bases unmatched. The CDR3 runs 14 residues. Germline-derived CDR1 and CDR2 are MNHNY and SVGAGI (reference sequence). This CDR3 is CASSYLDRAETQYF. The CDR3 nucleotides read TGTGCCAGCAGTTACTTGGACAGGGCAGAGACCCAGTACTTC.

J is TRBJ2-7 and V is TRBV10-3, with D possibly matching TRBD1 (6 bases). CDR1 and CDR2 from the germline V gene are ENHRY and SYGVKD. With 10 bases removed from V and 6 bases from J, the gap between germline ends came to 13 bases. The CDR3 extends over 11 amino acids. The CDR3 loop is CATRRTVEQYF. In DNA, the CDR3 is TGTGCCACAAGAAGGACAGTCGAGCAGTACTTC.

The chain employs TRBV5-5 and TRBJ1-2; 7 nucleotides match TRBD1. CDR3 length: 17 residues. J was trimmed by 1 base and V by 5 bases; bases with no gene match: 14. The V gene's germline CDR1 is SGHKS and CDR2 YYEKEE (reference sequence). Written as DNA, the CDR3 is TGTGCCAGCAGGGGTAGGGACAGTTCTTATTTTAACTATGGCTACACCTTC. Protein sequence: CASRGRDSSYFNYGYTF.

The chain links TRBV4-3 to TRBJ2-3, with D uncertain. The CDR3 contains 15 residues. V was trimmed by 2 bases and J by 2 bases, leaving 11 bases between them. The germline CDR1 and CDR2 sequences are LGHNA and YSLEER. The CDR3, as DNA: TGCGCCAGCAGCCAACAGTATCAAATCACAGATACGCAGTATTTT. Residues: CASSQQYQITDTQYF.

The chain links TRBV19 to TRBJ2-7; TRBD1 matches at 7 bases. CDR3 length: 13 residues. CDR1 LNHDA and CDR2 SQIVND come from the germline V gene (reference sequence). Trimming removed 4 bases from V and 1 base from J; junction bases left unmatched: 1. The CDR3 bases are TGTGCCAGTAGTACGGGACAGTCCTACGAGCAGTACTTC. It codes for CASSTGQSYEQYF.

The chain employs TRBV6-5 and TRBJ1-2; no clear D gene. Deletions cut 0 bases from V and 4 bases from J, with 15 bases between. Per the germline V gene, CDR1 is MNHEY and CDR2 is SVGAGI. The CDR3 totals 16 residues. The CDR3 loop reads CASSYSEGTLVYGYTF. Written as DNA, the CDR3 is TGTGCCAGCAGTTACTCGGAGGGAACCCTAGTCTATGGCTACACCTTC.

A few counts support this clone. The chain links TRBV7-6 to TRBJ1-1; perhaps TRBD1 as D (5 bases). From germline, CDR1 is SGHVS and CDR2 FNYEAQ. The CDR3 length is 14 residues. The V gene lost 1 base and the J gene lost 8 bases, with 14 bases spanning the gap. Here the CDR3 reads CASSLVVPGGEAFF. CDR3 bases: TGTGCCAGCAGCTTAGTTGTGCCGGGGGGAGAAGCTTTCTTT.

V is TRBV4-3 and J is TRBJ2-5; 9 nucleotides agree with TRBD1. The CDR3 is 15 amino acids. CDR1 and CDR2 (germline): LGHNA, YSLEER. The V gene end was trimmed by 4 bases and the J gene end by 5 bases; junction bases not matched to a gene: 8. The CDR3 sequence: CASSRRWTGAETQYF. CDR3 nucleotides: TGCGCCAGCAGCCGCCGCTGGACAGGGGCTGAGACCCAGTACTTC.

The V call is TRBV30, the J call TRBJ2-3, with 8 bases aligning to TRBD2. The length of the CDR3 is 13 residues. Germline CDR1 is GTSNPN and CDR2 is SVGIG (reference sequence). The ends lost 5 bases at V and 8 bases at J; junction bases unmatched: 9. CDR3 region: CAWSLMAGGTQYF. For the CDR3, the DNA is TGTGCCTGGTCGTTGATGGCGGGGGGTACGCAGTATTTT.

V is TRBV27 and J is TRBJ1-5, with a weak D call TRBD1 (5 bases). Germline V gives CDR1 MNHEY, CDR2 SMNVEV (reference sequence). The CDR3 runs 13 residues. Trimming removed 3 bases from V and 7 bases from J, with 10 bases in between. The CDR3 sequence is CASSLTGGQPQHF. Here the CDR3 DNA reads TGTGCCAGCAGTTTGACTGGGGGGCAGCCCCAGCATTTT.

The sample holds one count of this clone. V and J are TRBV30 and TRBJ2-1; 8 positions agree with TRBD2. V dropped 3 bases and J dropped 3; count of bases not matched to a gene: 7. CDR3 length: 15 residues. CDR1 and CDR2 (germline): GTSNPN, SVGIG (reference sequence). CDR3 coding DNA: TGTGCCTGGAGCGGACTAGCAGGTGGCTACAATGAGCAGTTCTTC. Translating it yields CAWSGLAGGYNEQFF.